The rows below give T cell receptor beta chains drawn from one sample of a study of T cells in Graves' hyperthyroidism and ophthalmopathy. One entry per CDR3 protein results from TCRdb running MiXCR on the multiplex PCR reads. Among roughly 510,000 distinct CDR3 sequences, 35% to 50% were seen once, and the ten largest hold about 43%. Specimen: peripheral blood or thyroid tissue (not recorded which). The source is an adult woman with Graves' disease, either hyperthyroidism or ophthalmopathy (not recorded which). Both conserved end residues are part of each CDR3. The D gene is left open where the match is weak. Clone size is stated in some rows and not others, as once, few, many or a class when expanded.

>TRBD1|NA|16|TRBV10-3|TRBJ2-1
CAISDFKGQGYNEQFF
TGTGCCATCAGTGATTTTAAAGGACAGGGCTACAATGAGCAGTTCTTC
>TRBD1|NA|21|TRBV2|TRBJ1-2
CASSEGVSARTGKERRGGYTF
TGTGCCAGCAGTGAAGGGGTTTCGGCAAGGACAGGGAAGGAACGGAGAGGAGGCTACACCTTC
>NA|many|15|TRBV6-1|TRBJ2-2
CASILDRARTGELFF
NA
>NA|NA|12|TRBV7-3|TRBJ1-5
CSKYRGNRPQHF
TGCTCTAAGTATAGGGGAAATCGGCCCCAGCATTTT
>TRBD2|many|17|TRBV7-6|TRBJ2-7
CASSQRLAGRSNYEQYF
TGTGCCAGCAGCCAAAGACTAGCGGGGAGATCCAACTACGAGCAGTACTTC
>NA|NA|13|TRBV12-5|TRBJ1-5
CASAGSGNQPQHF
TGTGCTAGTGCCGGATCCGGCAATCAGCCCCAGCATTTT
>NA|NA|11|TRBV7-9|TRBJ2-5
CASSKRETQYF
TGTGCCAGCAGCAAGCGGGAGACCCAGTACTTC
>TRBD2|few|17|TRBV2|TRBJ2-6
CASSEFGGRSGANVLTF
TGTGCCAGCAGTGAATTCGGCGGGAGATCCGGGGCCAACGTCCTGACTTTC
>TRBD1|few|14|TRBV10-3|TRBJ2-6
CAIRSGTGGNVLTF
TGTGCCATCAGGTCGGGCACAGGGGGCAACGTCCTGACTTTC
>NA|NA|13|TRBV7-9|TRBJ2-2
CASSLGEQSELFF
TGTGCCAGCAGCTTAGGGGAACAGTCCGAGCTGTTTTTT
>NA|NA|18|TRBV15|TRBJ2-6
CATSRFPQQRSGANVLTF
TGTGCCACCAGCAGATTCCCTCAACAGCGAAGTGGGGCCAACGTCCTGACTTTC
>NA|NA|13|TRBV5-1|TRBJ1-1
CASSLFQGTEAFF
TGCGCCAGCAGCTTGTTTCAGGGCACTGAAGCTTTCTTT
>NA|NA|15|TRBV7-2|TRBJ1-1
CASSFSQKSNTEAFF
TGCGCCAGCAGCTTCTCCCAGAAGAGTAACACTGAAGCTTTCTTT
>TRBD2|NA|14|TRBV7-9|TRBJ2-7
CASSRTSGSDEQYF
TGTGCCAGCTCTCGGACTAGCGGGAGCGACGAGCAGTACTTC
>NA|few|16|TRBV4-1|TRBJ1-6
CASRMIYRAPNSPLHF
TGCGCCAGCCGAATGATTTACAGGGCCCCTAATTCACCCCTCCACTTT
>NA|many|15|TRBV12-5|TRBJ2-5
CASGLGASSQETQYF
TGTGCTAGTGGTTTGGGAGCAAGTTCACAAGAGACCCAGTACTTC
>TRBD1|NA|12|TRBV10-3|TRBJ1-2
CASQQGARGYTF
TGTGCTAGTCAACAGGGGGCTCGTGGCTACACCTTC
>NA|NA|14|TRBV20-1|TRBJ2-7
CSADTLKSSYEQYF
TGCAGTGCAGATACCCTAAAGAGCTCCTACGAGCAGTACTTC
>TRBD1|NA|13|TRBV10-3|TRBJ1-2
CAIRQGQFYGYTF
TGTGCCATCAGACAGGGACAGTTCTATGGCTACACCTTC
>TRBD1|few|14|TRBV29-1|TRBJ2-7
CSIRTGGTVYEQYF
TGCAGCATCCGGACAGGGGGAACAGTGTACGAGCAGTACTTC
>NA|few|17|TRBV24-1|TRBJ1-2
CATSDPAHGPQYYGYTF
TGTGCCACCAGTGACCCAGCGCACGGTCCCCAATACTATGGCTACACCTTC
>TRBD2|many|13|TRBV29-1|TRBJ2-7
CSVWTSGISEQYF
TGCAGCGTTTGGACTAGCGGGATTAGCGAGCAGTACTTC
>NA|many|15|TRBV12-3/TRBV12-4|TRBJ1-5
CASSLIGGSNQPQHF
TGTGCCAGCAGTTTAATTGGGGGAAGCAATCAGCCCCAGCATTTT
>NA|NA|14|TRBV27|TRBJ1-2
CASSPTWTGLGYTF
TGTGCCAGCAGTCCCACGTGGACGGGGCTTGGCTACACCTTC
>TRBD1|few|16|TRBV7-4|TRBJ1-5
CASSSDDRGSNQPQHF
TGTGCCAGCAGCTCAGATGACAGGGGGAGCAATCAGCCCCAGCATTTT
>TRBD1|NA|12|TRBV20-1|TRBJ2-5
CSARPQGLGLRF
TGCAGTGCTAGACCACAGGGGTTGGGCTTACGCTTC
>NA|few|15|TRBV7-2|TRBJ1-6
CASSLGGDRNSPLHF
TGTGCCAGCAGCCTGGGAGGGGACCGCAATTCACCCCTCCACTTT
>NA|NA|17|TRBV24-1|TRBJ2-2
CATSYRGRPGGTGELFF
TGTGCCACCAGCTACAGGGGTCGACCGGGGGGGACCGGGGAGCTGTTTTTT
>TRBD2|many|16|TRBV12-3/TRBV12-4|TRBJ2-7
CASSPSGALAGYEQYF
TGTGCCAGCAGTCCGAGCGGAGCACTAGCGGGATACGAGCAGTACTTC
>TRBD1|NA|13|TRBV10-3|TRBJ2-7
CATSVGTAYEQYF
TGTGCCACCAGTGTCGGGACAGCCTACGAGCAGTACTTC
>TRBD1|NA|14|TRBV5-1|TRBJ1-5
CASNAGQGRQPQHF
TGCGCCAGCAACGCGGGACAGGGAAGGCAGCCCCAGCATTTT
>NA|NA|12|TRBV24-1|TRBJ1-1
CATSDLWGPAFF
TGTGCCACCAGTGATTTGTGGGGTCCCGCTTTCTTT
>NA|NA|9|TRBV4-3|TRBJ2-1
CASSLGQFF
TGCGCCAGCAGCCTAGGACAGTTCTTC
>NA|NA|15|TRBV11-2|TRBJ2-5
CASSLALKNSETQYF
TGTGCCAGCAGCTTAGCGCTAAAAAACTCAGAGACCCAGTACTTC
>NA|many|13|TRBV24-1|TRBJ2-5
CATGKEVQETQYF
TGTGCCACAGGAAAAGAGGTCCAAGAGACCCAGTACTTC
>TRBD1|many|14|TRBV7-7|TRBJ2-7
CASSRGQGDYEQYF
TGTGCTAGCAGCCGGGGACAGGGGGACTACGAGCAGTACTTC
>NA|few|8|TRBV2|TRBJ2-6
CASKGRTF
TGTGCCAGCAAAGGACGGACTTTC
>TRBD2|NA|17|TRBV11-2|TRBJ2-2
CASSSGGLAGAAGELFF
TGTGCCAGCAGTTCAGGGGGTCTAGCGGGAGCCGCCGGGGAGCTGTTTTTT
>TRBD1|NA|15|TRBV24-1|TRBJ1-5
CATSENTGGSQPQHF
TGTGCCACCAGTGAAAATACAGGGGGCAGTCAGCCCCAGCATTTT
>NA|few|13|TRBV28|TRBJ1-2
CASSFRAGFGYTF
TGTGCCAGCAGTTTTCGGGCAGGGTTTGGCTACACCTTC
>NA|NA|13|TRBV11-1|TRBJ1-2
CASTRTVDYGYTF
TGTGCCAGCACTCGGACAGTTGACTATGGCTACACCTTC